These T cell receptor beta chains were read from a single sample in a study of cytomegalovirus exposure and HLA in healthy donors. The protocol was immunoSEQ multiplex PCR, while the TCRdb copy is restricted to in-frame clones and leaves out a portion. This sample has about 210,000 clones, with approximately 80% found just once. Sequencing input: PBMCs. These TCRs come from a woman aged 45-65 years in good health and CMV-seropositive. The CDR3 runs from the conserved cysteine through the conserved F or W. The order of the fields is J gene, D gene, clone size, V gene, CDR3 protein, CDR3 DNA. A D gene is named only where the DNA matches it firmly. Not every row has a clone size; where given, it reads once, few, many or a size class.

TRBJ1-2,TRBD1,-,TRBV19,CASSTSPGQGIGYTF,TGTGCCAGTAGTACCTCCCCGGGACAGGGAATCGGCTACACCTTC
TRBJ1-1,-,-,TRBV6-6,CASREVWGNTEAFF,TGTGCCAGCAGGGAGGTTTGGGGGAACACTGAAGCTTTCTTT
TRBJ1-4,-,-,TRBV28,CASSSDRINEKLFF,TGTGCCAGCAGCTCCGACAGGATTAATGAAAAACTGTTTTTT
TRBJ2-3,TRBD2,-,TRBV7-3,CASSLLAGGTDTQYF,TGTGCCAGCAGCTTATTAGCGGGGGGCACAGATACGCAGTATTTT
TRBJ1-4,-,-,TRBV10-3,CATADSDNEKLFF,TGTGCCACCGCCGACAGTGACAATGAAAAACTGTTTTTT
TRBJ1-4,-,-,TRBV2,CASSVEGQVAEKLFF,TGTGCCAGCAGTGTGGAGGGTCAGGTGGCAGAAAAACTGTTTTTT
TRBJ1-2,TRBD1,-,TRBV18,CASSSGTEYGYTF,TGTGCCAGCTCATCCGGGACAGAGTATGGCTACACCTTC
TRBJ2-7,TRBD1,-,TRBV7-9,CASSLGQGTYEQYF,TGTGCCAGCAGCTTGGGACAGGGGACCTACGAGCAGTACTTC
TRBJ1-3,-,few,TRBV11-2,CASSLRRGGNTIYF,TGTGCCAGCAGCTTACGGCGCGGAGGAAACACCATATATTTT
TRBJ2-1,-,-,TRBV6-5,CASRRGTSTYNEQFF,TGTGCCAGCAGGAGAGGGACTTCAACCTACAATGAGCAGTTCTTC
TRBJ2-7,-,-,TRBV27,CASSLGQNYEQYF,TGTGCCAGCAGTTTGGGCCAGAACTACGAGCAGTACTTC
TRBJ1-2,-,-,TRBV6-6,CASSPTDSWGYTF,TGTGCCAGCAGTCCGACCGACTCCTGGGGCTACACCTTC
TRBJ1-1,-,once,TRBV25-1,CASSERQPLNTEAFF,TGTGCCAGCAGTGAACGACAGCCCCTGAACACTGAAGCTTTCTTT
TRBJ2-5,-,-,TRBV28,CASSLSLAGGGGTQYF,TGTGCCAGCAGTTTATCTTTAGCGGGCGGGGGCGGGACCCAGTACTTC
TRBJ1-6,TRBD1,-,TRBV7-9,CASSRTTGSHSPLHF,TGTGCCAGCAGCCGAACGACAGGGAGCCATTCACCCCTCCACTTT
TRBJ1-5,-,-,TRBV18,CASSPHDGVGQPQHF,TGTGCCAGCTCACCACACGACGGGGTAGGTCAGCCCCAGCATTTT
TRBJ2-3,-,few,TRBV7-9,CASSPRGGEAQYF,TGTGCCAGCAGCCCGCGGGGCGGAGAGGCGCAGTATTTT
TRBJ2-2,-,-,TRBV19,CASSIGGSTGELFF,TGTGCCAGTAGTATAGGAGGGAGCACCGGGGAGCTGTTTTTT
TRBJ1-5,-,-,TRBV27,CAIQGLGGGNQPQHF,TGTGCCATTCAGGGCCTTGGGGGGGGCAATCAGCCCCAGCATTTT
TRBJ2-7,TRBD1,-,TRBV18,CASSPNTGGIEQYF,TGTGCCAGCTCACCCAACACAGGGGGCATTGAGCAGTACTTC
TRBJ1-2,-,-,TRBV30,CACRQGYDYGYTF,TGTGCCTGCCGGCAGGGGTATGACTATGGCTACACCTTC
TRBJ1-1,-,-,TRBV30,CAWTVTLNTEAFF,TGTGCCTGGACAGTTACATTGAACACTGAAGCTTTCTTT
TRBJ1-6,TRBD1,-,TRBV13,CASSSAGTGQNSPLHF,TGTGCCAGCAGCTCCGCGGGGACAGGGCAAAATTCACCCCTCCACTTT
TRBJ2-7,TRBD2,-,TRBV6-1,CASGFSGGMGQYF,TGTGCCAGCGGCTTTTCGGGGGGGATGGGGCAGTACTTC
TRBJ1-4,-,-,TRBV21-1,CASLRQGCEKLFF,TGTGCCAGCCTTCGGCAGGGCTGTGAAAAACTGTTTTTT
TRBJ1-1,-,-,TRBV6-6,CASSYAGDTEAFF,TGTGCCAGCAGTTACGCAGGGGACACTGAAGCTTTCTTT
TRBJ2-7,-,-,TRBV19,CASSIERGTYEQYF,TGTGCCAGTAGTATAGAACGGGGGACCTACGAGCAGTACTTC
TRBJ1-2,TRBD1,once,TRBV15,CATSRTGGGYTF,TGTGCCACCAGCAGGACAGGGGGAGGCTACACCTTC
TRBJ2-1,-,-,TRBV13,CASSLESGQEQFF,TGTGCCAGCAGCTTAGAATCAGGACAGGAGCAGTTCTTC
TRBJ1-1,-,-,TRBV19,CASISVWGLVEAFF,TGTGCCAGTATTTCGGTTTGGGGGCTGGTTGAAGCTTTCTTT
TRBJ1-4,TRBD1,-,TRBV7-2,CASSLDRANEKLFF,TGTGCCAGCAGCCTAGACAGGGCGAATGAAAAACTGTTTTTT
TRBJ2-5,-,-,TRBV7-2,CASSLTVQETQYF,TGTGCCAGCAGCTTGACAGTCCAAGAGACCCAGTACTTC
TRBJ1-1,-,-,TRBV10-3,CATRGAAGENTEAFF,TGTGCCACGAGGGGTGCTGCGGGAGAGAACACTGAAGCTTTCTTT
TRBJ2-7,-,-,TRBV2,CASSELRGGEQYF,TGTGCCAGCAGTGAGCTTAGGGGAGGCGAGCAGTACTTC
TRBJ2-7,TRBD2,-,TRBV7-2,CASSLGGGAYEQYF,TGTGCCAGCAGCTTAGGCGGGGGGGCCTACGAGCAGTACTTC
TRBJ2-4,-,-,TRBV5-6,CASSPRETAAAKNIQYF,TGTGCCAGCAGCCCCAGGGAAACTGCGGCGGCCAAAAACATTCAGTACTTC
TRBJ1-4,-,few,TRBV5-6,CASSDNLYEKLFF,TGTGCCAGCAGCGACAACCTTTATGAAAAACTGTTTTTT
TRBJ2-3,-,-,TRBV5-4,CASSSHRQDSTDTQYF,TGTGCCAGCAGCTCCCACCGACAGGATTCCACAGATACGCAGTATTTT
TRBJ2-5,TRBD2,-,TRBV5-1,CASSLVLAGQETQYF,TGCGCCAGCAGCTTGGTGCTAGCGGGGCAAGAGACCCAGTACTTC
TRBJ2-4,-,-,TRBV19,CASSIRGAKNIQYF,TGTGCCAGTAGTATCCGGGGAGCCAAAAACATTCAGTACTTC
TRBJ1-2,-,once,TRBV20-1,CSAGDVYGYTF,TGCAGTGCTGGAGACGTCTATGGCTACACCTTC